This TCR beta chain comes out of a study of cytomegalovirus exposure and HLA in healthy donors (dated 2017 in TCRdb). At the level of the whole study: In an earlier analysis of some 550 of the donors, around 300 Gb of sequence data and 100 million or so unique TCR beta sequences from 150 million to 200 million T cells were reported. Among a few hundred genotyped donors of the cohort, an average of 235,054 unique TCR beta nucleotide sequences were sequenced per donor, roughly 18% of them non-productive. The number of typed donors differed by locus: about 629-630 for A, B, C, DRB1 and DQB1; 522 for DQA1; 606 for DPA1; and about 450 for DPB1. Every discovery cohort repertoire had been produced on one sequencing platform. HLA typing included class I and class II loci at four-digit resolution. To decide whether each TCR beta V gene segment behaved as functional or pseudogenic, an earlier analysis of some 600 of the donors relied on high-throughput TCR beta sequencing. A later analysis re-analyzed previously published TCR beta repertoires from 666 donors and added high-resolution HLA genotyping to study TCR occurrence patterns. Of the roughly 430 genotyped donors, approximately 83% fell in the genetic ancestry cluster associated with self-reported Caucasian donors. To predict cytomegalovirus infection status, the study combined high-throughput TCR immunosequencing, statistical association of individual TCRs with disease status, and machine learning. Along with the roughly 700-subject first cohort, a separate validation cohort of 120 different subjects was used. Approximately 300 gigabases of sequencing data and tens of millions of unique TCR sequences made up an early release that covered 500 to 700 HLA-typed donors. The study aimed to test whether signatures of past pathogen exposure could be identified by cataloging public T cell receptors. In a later genetic analysis, genome-wide SNP genotypes for about 55% of the roughly 670 donors were used, and that subset was treated as a discovery cohort. The later analysis used no new phenotypic data to find candidate immune exposures, relying instead on TCR beta sequences and their occurrence across donors. A handful of DR-DQ haplotypes were handled as single units for association and clustering because linkage in the cohort was strong. The study profiled the T cell repertoires of hundreds of subjects by immunosequencing and related them to cytomegalovirus serostatus. Donor age, sex, ethnicity and CMV serostatus were compiled alongside the repertoire data.

In the case of this clone: Its antigen target is currently unknown. The record has no base qualities; no much larger clone is one base away.

The cohort consisted of fewer than 700 healthy bone marrow donors. At the time of sampling, every cohort member was nominally healthy, though immune exposures that went unrecorded were likely present. The donor tested CMV seronegative and was one of the 352 seronegative cohort members. A peripheral blood sample was collected from each donor, and TCR beta sequencing was performed on peripheral blood mononuclear cells. The Qiagen DNeasy Blood Extraction Kit was used to extract genomic DNA from the blood cell samples. Paper-wide results and their limitations: A later analysis associated about 17,000 TCR beta sequences with specific HLA alleles at a false discovery rate of 0.05. While some public TCRs were present in many individuals, most TCR sequences turned up only very rarely across donors. According to a later analysis, TCR association rates differed among HLA loci, with DRB1 alleles showing the most associated TCRs and HLA-C alleles showing the fewest. According to the authors, the approach could potentially be generalized to other disease states and immunological phenotypes. The classifier was reported to diagnose cytomegalovirus status with high specificity and sensitivity in both the original and validation cohorts. A cluster of highly shared sequence variants was judged likely to be a technical artifact of the sequencing pipeline. Because counts were too low, about 18 rarely observed V segments, including chromosome 9 orphons, were excluded from the earlier analysis of about 500 of the donors. A further reported finding was that TCR beta sequences accurately predicted the HLA-A and HLA-B alleles for most subjects in the first cohort. Three of the identified cytomegalovirus-associated TCR beta chains were confirmed in vitro to be specific for cytomegalovirus antigens. According to a later analysis, parvovirus B19, influenza, CMV and Epstein-Barr virus appeared linked to several top co-occurrence clusters. An earlier analysis of several hundred of the donors showed that most TCR beta V segments appeared in productive rearrangements either about 90% or about 30% of the time, which broadly matched IMGT annotations. Only TCR beta chains were sequenced in this cohort, and the absence of alpha or paired-chain data limited detectable features. Because HLA typing was missing for some donors at each locus, association tests included only the typed subset. A later genetic analysis associated a missense DCLRE1C variant with V-gene and J-gene trimming of TCR beta chains, and an independent cohort replicated the association. Most CMV-associated TCR beta chains appeared to be HLA-restricted in a later analysis, and the HLA associations seemed to be driven largely by CMV exposure. Compared with the approximately 670-donor mean, donors in an Asian-associated ancestry cluster had fewer N-insertions in productive TCRs, according to a later genetic analysis. The presence/absence analyses assumed that sequencing depth was roughly uniform across donors, and that assumption may not be true. CMV serostatus was the only immune exposure information available for the cohort. Some IMGT-functional V segments, including TRBV6-2 and TRBV6-3, could not be told apart with the 87-base-pair reads, so those segments were excluded. A total of around 150 TCR beta chains were listed by the study as associated with cytomegalovirus. A later analysis found that HLA-associated TCR beta chains were more clonally expanded and had lower generation probabilities than equally common non-associated chains. When HLA alleles, especially DR and DQ, strongly co-occurred, TCR associations were difficult to assign to individual alleles. Linkage disequilibrium might explain the correlated functional status among segregating V segments, but an unknown experimental factor could not be excluded.

To prepare the library, the immunoSEQ multiplex PCR assay was applied. The multiplex PCR relied on a mix of 60 forward primers for TCR Vbeta segments and 13 reverse primers for TCR Jbeta segments. The CDR3 region of rearranged TCR beta genes was amplified from genomic DNA by a multiplex PCR assay. The amplified TCR beta libraries were sequenced on the Illumina HiSeq System as 87-base-pair reads. The source study handled its data this way. In a later analysis, 70 million to 95 million unique TCR beta chains were counted across the approximately 620 repertoires, and roughly 11 million of these chains were shared by at least two donors. To remove PCR and sequencing errors, raw reads were error-corrected and collapsed into unique sequences using a nearest-neighbor algorithm that merged closely related sequences. To assign V, D and J gene segments, CDR3 sequences were aligned to IMGT reference sequences. For a sequence to be retained, at least a six-nucleotide match to both a V gene segment and a J gene segment was required. Rearrangements were classified as productive when the CDR3 lacked stop codons and remained in frame with V and J, and all other rearrangements were classified as non-productive. CDR3 was defined by IMGT convention, running from the second conserved V-encoded cysteine to the conserved J-encoded phenylalanine. Sequences without an unambiguous match to a single V gene segment were excluded from the earlier analysis of about 640 of the donors. An earlier analysis of about 590 of the donors classified V segments as functional when productive rearrangements were above 56.7% and as segregating when the standard deviation between donors was above 5%. A statistical classification framework was built for diagnosing cytomegalovirus status from the catalog of TCR beta chain sequences. In a later analysis, TCR nucleotide sequences were compared against IMGT/GENE-DB human TR gene sequences so that V and J genes could be assigned. The TCRdist pipeline was used in a later analysis to assign CDR3 sequences and most-parsimonious VDJ recombination scenarios. In a later analysis, every TCR beta chain was defined by the combination of its CDR3 amino acid sequence and its V-gene family, and reads without a unique V-gene family were dropped. In a later analysis, 550 to 650 highly shared, low-generation-probability nucleotide sequences were removed to address suspected cross-contamination and a sequencing artifact. A later analysis calculated a clonal expansion index for each public chain from normalized within-repertoire ranks of inferred template counts. In a later analysis, generation probabilities were computed using a VDJ recombination model fitted to out-of-frame rearrangements, and the results were checked against IGoR. A later analysis scored TCR-TCR, TCR-HLA and TCR-CMV co-occurrence with hypergeometric tests, applying a repertoire-size bias correction to TCR pairs. In a later analysis, false discovery rates were estimated by permuting HLA or CMV assignments 20 times. In a later analysis, co-occurring TCRs were grouped with DBSCAN, and TCRdist sequence similarity was added when clustering was performed within HLA-allele-positive subsets. For co-occurrence clustering, repertoires with fewer than 30,000 or more than 120,000 public chains were excluded, along with five repertoires with anomalous nucleotide sharing. This is the immuneACCESS table as TCRdb keeps it, with only in-frame sequences that have V and J called. A part of the clones is gone; compared with another copy, unresolved V genes explain less than half, and the rest is unexplained. For V, J and clone size, that table is used; D and trimming come from the DNA. This sample holds more than 150,000 clones; roughly 87% were observed only once. The biggest ten clones account for roughly 0.24% of the sample.

V is clipped by 4 bases and J by 5 bases, and the sequence between their germline boundaries is 9 bases long. CDR3 length: 13 amino acids, cysteine to phenylalanine. The DNA shown is the 39-base CDR3, in frame from base 1. CDR1 and CDR2, per the germline V gene (reference sequence), are SSHAT and FNYEAQ. The chain couples TRBV7-7 to TRBJ2-1, with the D gene not clear enough to name. Material: PBMCs. The source is a girl under three years old in good health and CMV-seronegative. The base sequence is TGTGCCAGCAGCTCAACCCGGGACAATGAGCAGTTCTTC. The encoded protein is CASSSTRDNEQFF.